The rows below give T cell receptor beta chains drawn from one sample of a study of cytomegalovirus exposure and HLA in healthy donors. The data were produced by immunoSEQ multiplex PCR, yet TCRdb's version contains in-frame clones alone and is incomplete. The table records over 120,000 clones, 60% to 80% of them present only once. The sequencing input was PBMCs. The origin of the receptors is a male donor in good health and CMV-seronegative. Both conserved end residues are part of each CDR3. D genes are given only for firm matches. Clone size, where shown, is once, few, many, or a class for clones that have expanded.

NA	NA	TRBV11-2	14	TRBJ2-1	CASSLGRRPNEQFF	TGTGCCAGCAGCTTAGGGCGGCGTCCCAATGAGCAGTTCTTC
TRBD2	NA	TRBV9	14	TRBJ2-7	CASSVGGGHGEQYF	TGTGCCAGCAGCGTAGGCGGGGGGCACGGTGAGCAGTACTTC
TRBD1	few	TRBV25-1	14	TRBJ1-1	CASTRTGRNTEAFF	TGTGCCAGCACCAGGACAGGTCGTAACACTGAAGCTTTCTTT
TRBD2	NA	TRBV16	15	TRBJ2-3	CASSQRQGLTDPQYF	TGTGCCAGCAGCCAAAGGCAGGGACTAACTGATCCGCAGTATTTT
NA	NA	TRBV9	19	TRBJ1-6	CASSPWGGSVGSYNSPLHF	TGTGCCAGCAGCCCTTGGGGGGGGTCCGTTGGATCCTATAATTCACCCCTCCACTTT
TRBD2	NA	TRBV29-1	13	TRBJ2-1	CSGNSGSKNEQFF	TGCAGCGGTAATAGCGGGAGTAAAAATGAGCAGTTCTTC
NA	NA	TRBV5-1	14	TRBJ1-4	CASSFGAANEKLFF	TGCGCCAGCAGCTTTGGGGCAGCTAATGAAAAACTGTTTTTT
NA	NA	TRBV6-8	18	TRBJ2-7	CASMAPTGAGRKAYEQYF	TGTGCCAGCATGGCCCCAACAGGTGCCGGGAGAAAAGCCTACGAGCAGTACTTC
NA	NA	TRBV6-1	14	TRBJ1-5	CASSEGGGNQPQHF	TGTGCCAGCAGTGAAGGGGGCGGCAATCAGCCCCAGCATTTT
NA	NA	TRBV7-9	16	TRBJ1-1	CASSFKGDISGTEAFF	TGTGCCAGCAGCTTCAAAGGGGACATAAGTGGGACTGAAGCTTTCTTT
NA	NA	TRBV7-9	12	TRBJ1-4	CASRSTGEKLFF	TGTGCCAGCAGATCCACAGGTGAAAAACTGTTTTTT
NA	few	TRBV20-1	11	TRBJ2-5	CSASSEETQYF	TGCAGTGCTAGTTCGGAAGAGACCCAGTACTTC
TRBD2	once	TRBV4-1	15	TRBJ2-7	CASSQLRESGYEQYF	TGCGCCAGCAGCCAATTGCGGGAGTCTGGGTACGAGCAGTACTTC
NA	NA	TRBV7-2	14	TRBJ2-1	CASSLNAGGWGQFF	TGTGCCAGCAGCTTAAATGCGGGTGGGTGGGGGCAGTTCTTC
NA	NA	TRBV1	15	TRBJ2-7	CTSSQQAGGSYEQYF	TGCACCAGCAGCCAACAAGCGGGGGGCTCCTACGAGCAGTACTTC
NA	once	TRBV6-1	13	TRBJ2-3	CASAPSATDTQYF	TGTGCCAGCGCGCCTAGCGCCACAGATACGCAGTATTTT
NA	NA	TRBV5-1	15	TRBJ1-3	CASTEGAISGNTIYF	TGCGCCAGCACCGAAGGGGCCATCTCTGGAAACACCATATATTTT
TRBD2	once	TRBV7-9	15	TRBJ2-7	CASSPRLAGNYEQYF	TGTGCCAGCAGCCCCCGGCTAGCGGGAAACTACGAGCAGTACTTC
TRBD1	NA	TRBV11-3	13	TRBJ2-7	CASSFGTGHEQYF	TGTGCCAGCAGCTTCGGGACAGGCCACGAGCAGTACTTC
NA	NA	TRBV11-2	19	TRBJ1-1	CASSSPTPGGAIANTEAFF	TGTGCCAGCAGCTCGCCCACCCCGGGAGGGGCTATAGCGAACACTGAAGCTTTCTTT
NA	NA	TRBV28	14	TRBJ1-1	CASTAPRPNTEAFF	TGTGCCAGCACCGCGCCCCGCCCTAACACTGAAGCTTTCTTT
TRBD2	NA	TRBV9	14	TRBJ2-1	CASSASGGAWEQFF	TGTGCCAGCAGCGCTAGCGGGGGGGCCTGGGAGCAGTTCTTC
NA	NA	TRBV4-2	16	TRBJ2-7	CASSQEGSGSPYEQYF	TGTGCCAGCAGCCAAGAAGGTAGCGGTTCACCCTACGAGCAGTACTTC
NA	NA	TRBV5-1	14	TRBJ1-5	CASSLSSGNQPQHF	TGCGCCAGCAGCTTGTCGTCAGGCAATCAGCCCCAGCATTTT
NA	NA	TRBV11-2	15	TRBJ2-7	CASSLDGQGWYEQYF	TGTGCCAGCAGCTTAGATGGGCAGGGGTGGTACGAGCAGTACTTC
TRBD2	NA	TRBV18	16	TRBJ2-7	CASSRTSGGASYEQYF	TGTGCCAGCTCACGTACTAGCGGGGGGGCCTCCTACGAGCAGTACTTC
TRBD1	once	TRBV7-2	16	TRBJ2-7	CASRLGTGGSSYEQYF	TGTGCCAGCAGGCTCGGGACAGGGGGCAGCTCCTACGAGCAGTACTTC
NA	NA	TRBV11-2	12	TRBJ1-2	CASSPRHDGYTF	TGTGCCAGCAGCCCCAGACACGATGGCTACACCTTC
NA	few	TRBV10-2	14	TRBJ2-7	CASSESPQAREQYF	TGCGCCAGCAGTGAGTCACCCCAGGCCCGCGAGCAGTACTTC
NA	NA	TRBV9	16	TRBJ2-6	CASSEQVLSGANVLTF	TGTGCCAGCAGCGAGCAGGTTTTATCTGGGGCCAACGTCCTGACTTTC
NA	once	TRBV7-9	14	TRBJ2-5	CASSRLMGAETQYF	TGTGCCAGCAGCCGTCTTATGGGGGCGGAGACCCAGTACTTC
TRBD2	NA	TRBV27	13	TRBJ2-1	CASSWTGGNEQFF	TGTGCCAGCAGCTGGACGGGGGGGAATGAGCAGTTCTTC
NA	few	TRBV14	16	TRBJ2-5	CASSQDLSLPQETQYF	TGTGCCAGCAGCCAAGATCTTTCCCTTCCCCAAGAGACCCAGTACTTC
NA	NA	TRBV19	15	TRBJ1-1	CASTETGLSGTEAFF	TGTGCCAGTACTGAAACGGGACTATCGGGAACTGAAGCTTTCTTT
NA	NA	TRBV19	19	TRBJ2-6	CASSMEGADAFSGANVLTF	TGTGCCAGTAGTATGGAGGGGGCGGACGCATTCTCTGGGGCCAACGTCCTGACTTTC
NA	NA	TRBV19	14	TRBJ2-7	CASSSRTGRDEQYF	TGTGCCAGTAGCTCCCGGACAGGGAGGGACGAGCAGTACTTC
NA	few	TRBV27	16	TRBJ1-4	CASSLSPGANNEKLFF	TGTGCCAGCAGTTTATCACCAGGGGCAAATAATGAAAAACTGTTTTTT
TRBD1	NA	TRBV6-6	16	TRBJ2-5	CASSQIPGQGRETQYF	TGTGCCAGTAGTCAAATTCCGGGACAGGGCAGAGAGACCCAGTACTTC
TRBD1	NA	TRBV4-1	15	TRBJ1-2	CASSQAGQGLYGYTF	TGCGCCAGCAGCCAAGCTGGACAGGGCCTCTATGGCTACACCTTC
NA	NA	TRBV27	17	TRBJ2-3	CASSYQPGWGRTDTQYF	TGTGCCAGCAGTTACCAACCCGGGTGGGGGCGGACAGATACGCAGTATTTT
NA	NA	TRBV7-9	13	TRBJ2-3	CASSLTPADTQYF	TGTGCCAGCAGCTTAACCCCGGCAGATACGCAGTATTTT
TRBD1	NA	TRBV4-2	16	TRBJ2-7	CASSHETGGAYNEQYF	TGTGCCAGCAGCCACGAGACAGGGGGCGCCTACAACGAGCAGTACTTC
TRBD1	NA	TRBV11-2	17	TRBJ2-3	CASSLTLLRGRTDTQYF	TGTGCCAGCAGCTTGACCTTGCTCAGGGGGCGGACAGATACGCAGTATTTT
TRBD1	NA	TRBV10-1	16	TRBJ2-7	CASSESPGQGDYEQYF	TGCGCCAGCAGTGAGTCCCCGGGACAGGGTGACTACGAGCAGTACTTC
TRBD2	few	TRBV19	14	TRBJ2-1	CASRSGGGSREQFF	TGTGCCAGTAGAAGCGGGGGGGGGTCACGTGAGCAGTTCTTC
TRBD2	NA	TRBV25-1	17	TRBJ2-7	CASSDGPSGRIAYEQYF	TGTGCCAGCAGTGACGGGCCTAGCGGGAGAATAGCCTACGAGCAGTACTTC
TRBD1	NA	TRBV7-9	16	TRBJ2-1	CSSSLGDRAHYNEQFF	TGTTCCAGCAGCTTAGGGGACAGGGCCCACTACAATGAGCAGTTCTTC
TRBD2	NA	TRBV10-3	17	TRBJ2-1	CAIRVAGGNSLYNEQFF	TGTGCCATCAGAGTAGCGGGAGGCAACTCCCTCTACAATGAGCAGTTCTTC
TRBD2	NA	TRBV10-3	16	TRBJ2-7	CAISESGGSGTYEQYF	TGTGCCATCAGTGAGTCGGGTGGTAGCGGGACCTACGAGCAGTACTTC
NA	NA	TRBV27	12	TRBJ2-2	CASSYRTGELFF	TGTGCCAGCAGTTATCGGACCGGGGAGCTGTTTTTT
NA	few	TRBV7-2	15	TRBJ2-2	CASTPQRIGTGELFF	TGTGCCAGCACCCCCCAGCGAATTGGGACCGGGGAGCTGTTTTTT
NA	NA	TRBV7-3	16	TRBJ2-7	CASSSPPTGSACEQYF	TGTGCCAGCAGCTCACCCCCAACAGGGAGTGCCTGCGAGCAGTACTTC
NA	NA	TRBV11-3	14	TRBJ2-5	CASTNIGGRETQYF	TGTGCCAGCACCAACATCGGGGGACGAGAGACCCAGTACTTC
TRBD1	NA	TRBV5-1	15	TRBJ2-7	CASSAPDRASYEQYF	TGCGCCAGCAGCGCCCCGGACAGGGCAAGCTACGAGCAGTACTTC
TRBD2	few	TRBV27	16	TRBJ2-7	CASSLFLAGGPREQYF	TGTGCCAGCAGTTTATTTCTAGCGGGAGGGCCGCGCGAGCAGTACTTC